This TCR beta chain was observed in a study of blood T cells in healthy people across ages. The study's findings and limits: Per million T cells, TCR beta diversity dropped roughly linearly as age increased. Conclusively comparing naive with antigen-experienced cells was impossible with unsorted PBMCs.

CDR1 is LGHDT, CDR2 YNNKEL, per germline (reference sequence). V was clipped by 0 bases and J by 11 bases, with 19 bases between them. The CDR3 has 15 residues. Primers used in a second PCR of roughly 7 to 12 cycles were a sample-barcoded 5' primer and a J-beta primer mix. Each cDNA molecule, via a template-switch adaptor with 12 random nucleotides, was tagged. TCRdb recomputed calls from the 5' RACE reads with MiXCR, one row per CDR3 protein. This repertoire shows 710,000 or so distinct CDR3 sequences, 32% found once; its top ten account for 15%. This clonotype showed up just a few times. Its antigen remains unknown.

This chain connects TRBV3-1 to TRBJ2-5, with D perhaps matching TRBD2 (6 bases). Sequenced: blood. This TCR came from a woman older than 75 in good health. The CDR3: CASSQDAGPAVEQYF. The CDR3 DNA reads as TGTGCCAGCAGCCAAGACGCGGGGCCAGCGGTTGAGCAGTACTTC.